Ten or more counts support the clone carrying this T cell receptor (beta chain). Its target is unknown. Constant-region priming of 500 ng total RNA yielded TCR beta cDNA. Three rounds of nested multiplex PCR with slightly modified ARM-PCR produced TCR beta libraries. TCRdb re-derived calls from the multiplex PCR reads in MiXCR, one entry per CDR3 protein. The data show around 22,000 distinct CDR3 sequences, 80% seen once. Unsorted bulk tissue of about 20-32 mg yielded co-extracted RNA and DNA. The source of the sample is a study of tumor-infiltrating lymphocytes in primary liver carcinoma. As for the study in general: Patients were men and women aged 30 to 69 years. Roughly 3.65 to 8 million productive TCRbeta reads came from each sample, comparable across tissue types.

Broader study findings: Between tumor regions, pairs overlapped more than tumor-adjacent and tumor-blood pairs did.

The sequence was obtained from a woman in her 30s with primary liver carcinoma and hepatitis B virus infection. Sequencing was performed on liver tumor tissue from sampling region 2. The subset was: tumor region T2, inferior pole.

The CDR3, as DNA: TGTGCCAGTAGCGCGGGTGATAGGGCTCAAGGCTACACCTTC. Amino acid sequence: CASSAGDRAQGYTF. The chain couples TRBV19 to TRBJ1-2, with unresolved D. V was shortened by 6 bases and J by 8 bases, with 19 bases between the two germline ends. CDR1 is LNHDA, CDR2 SQIVND, per germline (reference sequence). The CDR3 covers 14 residues.